Below, 9 T cell receptor beta chains from the same sample are listed, as sequenced in a study of cytotoxic CD8 clonotypes in ibrutinib-treated CLL. Sequencing was performed with immunoSEQ multiplex PCR; in TCRdb, only in-frame clones are kept and a portion is missing. The sample consists of more than 200,000 clones, roughly 77% of them appearing once. The input for sequencing was PBMCs, taken after 12 months of ibrutinib treatment. The receptors come from a human donor with chronic lymphocytic leukemia.

The chain links TRBV30 to TRBJ2-2; tentative D call: TRBD1 (7 bases). V was trimmed by 8 bases and J by 6 bases, leaving 22 bases between them. The V gene's germline CDR1 is GTSNPN and CDR2 SVGIG (reference sequence). The CDR3 has 15 residues. The DNA for the CDR3 is TGTGCCGGCACACCGGAGGGGGCGGCGGCCGGGGAGCTGTTTTTT. It codes for CAGTPEGAAAGELFF. Based on the CDR3 plus reference TRBV30 and TRBJ2-2, the full variable domain is SQTIHQWPATLVQPVGSPLSLECTVEGTSNPNLYWYRQAAGRGLQLLFYSVGIGQISSEVPQNLSASRPQDRQFILSSKKLLLSDSGFYLCAGTPEGAAAGELFFGEGSRLTVL.

The rearrangement joins TRBV30 to TRBJ2-5; D not certain. The CDR3 consists of 15 residues. Germline values: CDR1 GTSNPN, CDR2 SVGIG (reference sequence). V shed 0 bases and J shed 1 base, with 12 bases lying between them. The CDR3 DNA sequence: TGTGCCTGGAGTGTAGGTGTCAGCTTCCAAGAGACCCAGTACTTC. Residues: CAWSVGVSFQETQYF.

This clone was recorded once. V is TRBV18 and J is TRBJ2-3; D possibly corresponds to TRBD2 (6 bases). Germline CDR1 and CDR2: KGHSH and LQKENI. This CDR3 region has 13 residues. V gave up 9 bases and J gave up 0 bases, with 10 bases separating them. Here the CDR3 reads CASSGTSTDTQYF. The CDR3 region has the DNA TGTGCCAGTTCCGGGACTAGCACAGATACGCAGTATTTT.

A single count supports this clone. The chain links TRBV27 to TRBJ2-5; D may be TRBD2 (6 bases). The CDR3 sequence is 15 residues long. Trimming left V 6 bases short and J 2 bases short, with 16 bases between. Germline V CDR1 and CDR2: MNHEY, SMNVEV (reference sequence). The CDR3 nucleotides are TGTGCCAGCAGACGCTGGGGAGGTGGACAAGAGACCCAGTACTTC. Translating gives CASRRWGGGQETQYF.

The V gene is TRBV7-2, the J gene TRBJ2-5, with 7 bases lining up with TRBD1. Germline lookup yields CDR1 SGHTA and CDR2 FQGNSA. The CDR3 totals 14 residues. The junction had 8 bases not matched to a gene; V was cut back by 6 bases and J by 4 bases. CDR3 in DNA: TGTGCCAGCAGGCCTGACAGGGTGCCAGAGACCCAGTACTTC. It encodes CASRPDRVPETQYF.

The chain has TRBV7-3 and TRBJ2-7; perhaps D is TRBD1 or TRBD2 (5 bases each). CDR1 and CDR2 (germline): SGHTA, FQGTGA. The CDR3 sequence is 16 residues long. Trimming removed 5 bases from V and 4 bases from J, with 21 bases in between. CDR3 region: CASSARVGTLSYEQYF. DNA for the CDR3: TGTGCCAGCAGCGCCAGGGTCGGGACCTTGTCGTACGAGCAGTACTTC.

The chain has TRBV5-1 and TRBJ2-3; possibly TRBD1 or TRBD2 for D (5 bases each). Germline CDR1 and CDR2: SGHRS and YFSETQ. V gave up 3 bases and J gave up 1 base, with 15 bases separating them. This CDR3 comprises 16 residues. Written as DNA, the CDR3 is TGCGCCAGCAGCTCCTCGTGGGGGAGTCGCACAGATACGCAGTATTTT. Protein sequence: CASSSSWGSRTDTQYF.

A few counts support this clone. This rearrangement joins TRBV28 to TRBJ1-5; TRBD1 aligns across 8 bases. This CDR3 comprises 14 residues. Germline loops: CDR1 MDHEN, CDR2 SYDVKM. The V segment lost 6 bases and the J segment 6 bases; nucleotides outside the gene matches: 7. The CDR3 sequence: CASRFRGQGQPQHF. CDR3 DNA sequence: TGTGCCAGCAGATTCAGGGGGCAAGGTCAGCCCCAGCATTTT.

Remarks on this clone: The junction departs from the called germline gene at one end, perhaps through a read error. This chain joins TRBV28 and TRBJ2-3; no definite D call. From germline, CDR1 is MDHEN and CDR2 SYDVKM. The CDR3 is 13 residues long. CDR3 DNA: TGTGCCAGCAGTTTATTAGCCCCACCCAATCACCATTTT. It yields the protein CASSLLAPPNHHF.